Listed below are T cell receptor beta chains from one sample, sequenced in a study of cytotoxic CD8 clonotypes in ibrutinib-treated CLL. The table came from immunoSEQ multiplex PCR; TCRdb's copy has only in-frame clones and leaves some out. The repertoire includes some 92,000 clones, 77% of them detected once, and around 23% sits in the top ten. The starting material was PBMCs, obtained after 24 months of ibrutinib treatment. The origin of the receptors is a human donor with chronic lymphocytic leukemia. Each CDR3 is given with its conserved first and last residue. The D gene is left open where the match is weak. Part of the rows lack a size; the others show once, few, many or a class for expanded clones.

>-|-|TRBV9|TRBJ1-2
CASSASGASNYGYTF
TGTGCCAGCAGCGCCTCAGGTGCGTCGAACTATGGCTACACCTTC
>-|TRBD2|TRBV2|TRBJ2-1
CASSRGSFDNEQFF
TGTGCCAGCAGCCGCGGGAGTTTCGACAATGAGCAGTTCTTC
>-|-|TRBV6-5|TRBJ1-6
CASSYAGNNSPLHF
TGTGCCAGCAGTTACGCAGGGAATAATTCACCCCTCCACTTT
>-|-|TRBV5-5|TRBJ1-1
CASRRQTNTEAFF
TGTGCCAGCAGAAGACAGACGAACACTGAAGCTTTCTTT
>few|TRBD2|TRBV9|TRBJ2-1
CASSQLAGWSSGQFF
TGTGCCAGCAGCCAACTAGCGGGATGGTCCTCGGGGCAGTTCTTC
>-|TRBD2|TRBV30|TRBJ2-1
CASRSGLAVYNEQFF
TGTGCCTCGCGATCGGGACTAGCGGTCTACAATGAGCAGTTCTTC
>few|TRBD1|TRBV18|TRBJ1-1
CASSPSRDSWGEAFF
TGTGCCAGCTCACCGTCCCGGGACAGTTGGGGGGAAGCTTTCTTT
>-|TRBD2|TRBV27|TRBJ2-7
CQSRDYYEQYF
TGCCAAAGCCGGGACTACTACGAGCAGTACTTC
>-|-|TRBV5-1|TRBJ1-1
CASSLERGTKNTEAFF
TGCGCCAGCAGCTTGGAACGGGGCACTAAAAACACTGAAGCTTTCTTT
>-|-|TRBV7-3|TRBJ2-1
CASSSEGDEQFF
TGTGCCAGCAGCTCAGAGGGGGACGAGCAGTTCTTC
>-|-|TRBV30|TRBJ1-2
CAWSDNLGRPEGYTF
TGTGCCTGGAGTGACAACCTGGGACGTCCTGAAGGCTACACCTTC
>-|TRBD2|TRBV28|TRBJ2-7
CASSLGGRGYEQYF
TGTGCCAGCAGTTTAGGCGGGAGAGGTTACGAGCAGTACTTC
>-|TRBD1|TRBV18|TRBJ1-5
CASSLDRAQPQHF
TGTGCCAGCTCTCTGGACAGGGCTCAGCCCCAGCATTTT
>-|-|TRBV5-1|TRBJ2-1
CASSRAGSSYNEQFF
TGCGCCAGCAGTAGGGCAGGGAGCTCCTACAATGAGCAGTTCTTC
>-|-|TRBV19|TRBJ2-1
CASKPSPSSYNEQFF
TGTGCCAGTAAGCCCTCCCCGAGCTCCTACAATGAGCAGTTCTTC
>-|TRBD2|TRBV28|TRBJ2-7
CASSLPGLASYEQYF
TGTGCCAGCAGTTTACCGGGACTAGCGAGTTACGAGCAGTACTTC
>-|-|TRBV30|TRBJ2-7
CAWSRILPARAPYEQYF
TGTGCCTGGAGTAGGATCCTTCCTGCCAGGGCTCCTTACGAGCAGTACTTC
>-|-|TRBV28|TRBJ2-3
CASSRGQLRDTQYF
TGTGCCAGCAGTCGCGGACAATTACGAGATACGCAGTATTTT
>-|-|TRBV29-1|TRBJ1-2
CSVEPQGLGYTF
TGCAGCGTTGAACCGCAGGGCCTAGGCTACACCTTC
>-|-|TRBV5-4|TRBJ2-2
CASSLIPPGDTGELFF
TGTGCCAGCAGCTTAATTCCTCCTGGGGACACCGGGGAGCTGTTTTTT
>-|-|TRBV7-6|TRBJ2-2
CASTKLQGYGELFF
TGTGCCAGCACCAAATTACAGGGCTACGGGGAGCTGTTTTTT
>-|TRBD2|TRBV28|TRBJ2-7
CASSSSGTSLYEQYF
TGTGCCAGCAGTTCGTCGGGGACTAGCCTCTACGAGCAGTACTTC
>-|TRBD2|TRBV4-1|TRBJ2-1
CASSQDGLANEQFF
TGCGCCAGCAGCCAAGATGGACTAGCCAATGAGCAGTTCTTC
>-|-|TRBV19|TRBJ2-1
CATTKGHTSSSYNEQFF
TGTGCCACTACCAAGGGACACACGTCTAGCTCCTACAATGAGCAGTTCTTC